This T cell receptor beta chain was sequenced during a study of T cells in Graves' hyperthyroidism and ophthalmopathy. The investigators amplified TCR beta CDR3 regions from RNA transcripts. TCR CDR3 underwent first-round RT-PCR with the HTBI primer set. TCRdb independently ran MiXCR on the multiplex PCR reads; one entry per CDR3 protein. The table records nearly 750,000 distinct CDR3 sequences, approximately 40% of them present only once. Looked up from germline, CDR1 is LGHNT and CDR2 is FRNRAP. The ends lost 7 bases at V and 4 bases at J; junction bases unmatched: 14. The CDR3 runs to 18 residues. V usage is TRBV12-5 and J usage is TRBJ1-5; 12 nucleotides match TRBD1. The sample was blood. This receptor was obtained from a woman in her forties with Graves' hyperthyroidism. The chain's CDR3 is CASVPSGTGGAGNQPQHF. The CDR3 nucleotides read TGTGCTAGTGTCCCTTCCGGGACAGGGGGCGCGGGAAATCAGCCCCAGCATTTT.